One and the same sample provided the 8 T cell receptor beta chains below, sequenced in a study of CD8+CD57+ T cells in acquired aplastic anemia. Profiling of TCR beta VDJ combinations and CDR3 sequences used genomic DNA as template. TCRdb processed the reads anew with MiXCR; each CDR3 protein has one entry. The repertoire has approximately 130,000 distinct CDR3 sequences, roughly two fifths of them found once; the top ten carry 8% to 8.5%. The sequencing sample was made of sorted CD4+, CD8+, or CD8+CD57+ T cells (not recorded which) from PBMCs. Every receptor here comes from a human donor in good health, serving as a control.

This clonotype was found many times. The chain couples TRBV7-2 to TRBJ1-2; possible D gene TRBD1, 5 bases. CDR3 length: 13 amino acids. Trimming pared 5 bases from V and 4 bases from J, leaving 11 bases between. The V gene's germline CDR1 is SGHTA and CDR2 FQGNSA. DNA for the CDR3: TGTGCCAGCAGCCGGGGACGGTCCTATGGCTACACCTTC. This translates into CASSRGRSYGYTF.

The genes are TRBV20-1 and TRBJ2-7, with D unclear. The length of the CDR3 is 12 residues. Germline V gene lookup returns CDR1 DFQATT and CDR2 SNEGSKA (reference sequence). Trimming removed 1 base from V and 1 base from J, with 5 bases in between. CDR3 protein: CSARVGSYEQYF. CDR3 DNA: TGCAGTGCTAGAGTCGGGTCCTACGAGCAGTACTTC.

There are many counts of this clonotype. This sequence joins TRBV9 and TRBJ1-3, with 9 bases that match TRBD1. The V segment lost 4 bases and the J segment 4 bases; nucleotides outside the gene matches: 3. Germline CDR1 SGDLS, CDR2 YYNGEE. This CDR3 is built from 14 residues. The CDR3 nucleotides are TGTGCCAGCAGCTCTGGGACAGGGGGAAACACCATATATTTT. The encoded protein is CASSSGTGGNTIYF.

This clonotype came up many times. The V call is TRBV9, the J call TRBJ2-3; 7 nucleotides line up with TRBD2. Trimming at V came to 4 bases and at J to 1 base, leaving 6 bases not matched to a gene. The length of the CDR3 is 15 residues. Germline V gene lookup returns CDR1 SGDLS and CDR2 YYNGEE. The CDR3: CASSTVAGRTDTQYF. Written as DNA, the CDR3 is TGTGCCAGCAGCACCGTAGCGGGCCGCACAGATACGCAGTATTTT.

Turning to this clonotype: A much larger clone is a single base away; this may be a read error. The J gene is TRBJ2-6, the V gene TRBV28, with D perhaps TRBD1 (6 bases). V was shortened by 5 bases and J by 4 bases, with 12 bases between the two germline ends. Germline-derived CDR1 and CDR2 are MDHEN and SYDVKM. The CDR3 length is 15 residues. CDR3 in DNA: TGTGCCAGCAGTACTTCAGGGACAGGGGCCAACGTCCTGACTTTC. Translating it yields CASSTSGTGANVLTF.

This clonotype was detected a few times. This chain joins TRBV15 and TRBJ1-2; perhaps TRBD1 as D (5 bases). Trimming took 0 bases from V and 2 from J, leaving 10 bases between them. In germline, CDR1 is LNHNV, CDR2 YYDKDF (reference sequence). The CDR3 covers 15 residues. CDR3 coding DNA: TGTGCCACCAGCAGAGATAGATGGGGCAACTATGGCTACACCTTC. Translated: CATSRDRWGNYGYTF.

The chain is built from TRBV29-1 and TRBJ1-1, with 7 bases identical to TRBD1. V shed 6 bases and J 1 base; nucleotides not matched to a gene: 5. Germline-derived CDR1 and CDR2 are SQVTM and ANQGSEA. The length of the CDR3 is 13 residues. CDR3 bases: TGCAGCGTCCGCAGGGGGTCGAACACTGAAGCTTTCTTT. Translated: CSVRRGSNTEAFF.

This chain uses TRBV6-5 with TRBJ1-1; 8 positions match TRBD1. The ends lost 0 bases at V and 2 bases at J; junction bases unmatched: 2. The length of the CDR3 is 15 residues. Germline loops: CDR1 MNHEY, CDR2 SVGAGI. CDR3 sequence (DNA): TGTGCCAGCAGTTACTCGGACAGGGCCAACACTGAAGCTTTCTTT. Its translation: CASSYSDRANTEAFF.